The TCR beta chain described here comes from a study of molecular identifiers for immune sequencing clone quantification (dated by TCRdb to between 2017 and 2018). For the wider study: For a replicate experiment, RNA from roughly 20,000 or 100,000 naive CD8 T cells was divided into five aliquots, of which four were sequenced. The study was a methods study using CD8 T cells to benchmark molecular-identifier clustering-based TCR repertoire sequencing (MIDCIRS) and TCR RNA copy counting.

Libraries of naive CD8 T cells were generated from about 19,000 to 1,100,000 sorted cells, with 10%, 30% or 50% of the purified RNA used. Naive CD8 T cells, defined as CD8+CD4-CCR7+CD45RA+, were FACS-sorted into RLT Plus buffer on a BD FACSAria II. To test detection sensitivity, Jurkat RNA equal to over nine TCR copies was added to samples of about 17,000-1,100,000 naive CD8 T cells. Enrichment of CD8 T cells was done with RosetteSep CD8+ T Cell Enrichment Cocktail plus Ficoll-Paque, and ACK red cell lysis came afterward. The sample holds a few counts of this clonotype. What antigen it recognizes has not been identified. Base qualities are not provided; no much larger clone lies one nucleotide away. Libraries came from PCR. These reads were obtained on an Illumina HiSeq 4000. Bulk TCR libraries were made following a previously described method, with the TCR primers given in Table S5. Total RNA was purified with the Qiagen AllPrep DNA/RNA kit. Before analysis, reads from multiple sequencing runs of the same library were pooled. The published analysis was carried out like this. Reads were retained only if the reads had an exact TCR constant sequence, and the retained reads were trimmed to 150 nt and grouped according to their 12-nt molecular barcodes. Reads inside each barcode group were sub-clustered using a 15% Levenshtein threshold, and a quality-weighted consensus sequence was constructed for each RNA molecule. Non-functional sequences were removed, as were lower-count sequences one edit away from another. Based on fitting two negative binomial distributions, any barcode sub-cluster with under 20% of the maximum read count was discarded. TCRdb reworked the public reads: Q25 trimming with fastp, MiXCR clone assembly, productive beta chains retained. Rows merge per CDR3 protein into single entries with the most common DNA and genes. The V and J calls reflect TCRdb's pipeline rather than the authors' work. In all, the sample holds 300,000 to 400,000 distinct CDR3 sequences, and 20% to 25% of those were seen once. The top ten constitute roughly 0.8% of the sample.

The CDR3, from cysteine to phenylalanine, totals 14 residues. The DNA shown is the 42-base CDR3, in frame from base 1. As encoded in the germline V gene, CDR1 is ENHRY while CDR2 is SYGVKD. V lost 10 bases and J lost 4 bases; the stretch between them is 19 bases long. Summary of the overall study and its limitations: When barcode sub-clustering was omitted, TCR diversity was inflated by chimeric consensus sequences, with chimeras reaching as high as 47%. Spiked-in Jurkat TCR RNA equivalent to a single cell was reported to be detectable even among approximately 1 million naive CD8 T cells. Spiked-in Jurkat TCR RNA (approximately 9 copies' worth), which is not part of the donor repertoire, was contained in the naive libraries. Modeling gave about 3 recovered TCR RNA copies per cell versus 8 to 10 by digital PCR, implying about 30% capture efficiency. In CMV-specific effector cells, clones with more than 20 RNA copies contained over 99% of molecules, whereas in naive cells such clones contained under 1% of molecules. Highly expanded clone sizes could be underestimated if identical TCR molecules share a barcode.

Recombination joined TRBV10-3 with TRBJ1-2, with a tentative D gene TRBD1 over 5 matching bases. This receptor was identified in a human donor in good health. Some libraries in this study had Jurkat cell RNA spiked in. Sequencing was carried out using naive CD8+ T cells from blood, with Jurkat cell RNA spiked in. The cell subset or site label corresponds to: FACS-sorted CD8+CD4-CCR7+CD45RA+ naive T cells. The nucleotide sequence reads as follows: TGTGCCACCGGGACCAGAGGGAACTCCTATGGCTACACCTTC. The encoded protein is CATGTRGNSYGYTF.